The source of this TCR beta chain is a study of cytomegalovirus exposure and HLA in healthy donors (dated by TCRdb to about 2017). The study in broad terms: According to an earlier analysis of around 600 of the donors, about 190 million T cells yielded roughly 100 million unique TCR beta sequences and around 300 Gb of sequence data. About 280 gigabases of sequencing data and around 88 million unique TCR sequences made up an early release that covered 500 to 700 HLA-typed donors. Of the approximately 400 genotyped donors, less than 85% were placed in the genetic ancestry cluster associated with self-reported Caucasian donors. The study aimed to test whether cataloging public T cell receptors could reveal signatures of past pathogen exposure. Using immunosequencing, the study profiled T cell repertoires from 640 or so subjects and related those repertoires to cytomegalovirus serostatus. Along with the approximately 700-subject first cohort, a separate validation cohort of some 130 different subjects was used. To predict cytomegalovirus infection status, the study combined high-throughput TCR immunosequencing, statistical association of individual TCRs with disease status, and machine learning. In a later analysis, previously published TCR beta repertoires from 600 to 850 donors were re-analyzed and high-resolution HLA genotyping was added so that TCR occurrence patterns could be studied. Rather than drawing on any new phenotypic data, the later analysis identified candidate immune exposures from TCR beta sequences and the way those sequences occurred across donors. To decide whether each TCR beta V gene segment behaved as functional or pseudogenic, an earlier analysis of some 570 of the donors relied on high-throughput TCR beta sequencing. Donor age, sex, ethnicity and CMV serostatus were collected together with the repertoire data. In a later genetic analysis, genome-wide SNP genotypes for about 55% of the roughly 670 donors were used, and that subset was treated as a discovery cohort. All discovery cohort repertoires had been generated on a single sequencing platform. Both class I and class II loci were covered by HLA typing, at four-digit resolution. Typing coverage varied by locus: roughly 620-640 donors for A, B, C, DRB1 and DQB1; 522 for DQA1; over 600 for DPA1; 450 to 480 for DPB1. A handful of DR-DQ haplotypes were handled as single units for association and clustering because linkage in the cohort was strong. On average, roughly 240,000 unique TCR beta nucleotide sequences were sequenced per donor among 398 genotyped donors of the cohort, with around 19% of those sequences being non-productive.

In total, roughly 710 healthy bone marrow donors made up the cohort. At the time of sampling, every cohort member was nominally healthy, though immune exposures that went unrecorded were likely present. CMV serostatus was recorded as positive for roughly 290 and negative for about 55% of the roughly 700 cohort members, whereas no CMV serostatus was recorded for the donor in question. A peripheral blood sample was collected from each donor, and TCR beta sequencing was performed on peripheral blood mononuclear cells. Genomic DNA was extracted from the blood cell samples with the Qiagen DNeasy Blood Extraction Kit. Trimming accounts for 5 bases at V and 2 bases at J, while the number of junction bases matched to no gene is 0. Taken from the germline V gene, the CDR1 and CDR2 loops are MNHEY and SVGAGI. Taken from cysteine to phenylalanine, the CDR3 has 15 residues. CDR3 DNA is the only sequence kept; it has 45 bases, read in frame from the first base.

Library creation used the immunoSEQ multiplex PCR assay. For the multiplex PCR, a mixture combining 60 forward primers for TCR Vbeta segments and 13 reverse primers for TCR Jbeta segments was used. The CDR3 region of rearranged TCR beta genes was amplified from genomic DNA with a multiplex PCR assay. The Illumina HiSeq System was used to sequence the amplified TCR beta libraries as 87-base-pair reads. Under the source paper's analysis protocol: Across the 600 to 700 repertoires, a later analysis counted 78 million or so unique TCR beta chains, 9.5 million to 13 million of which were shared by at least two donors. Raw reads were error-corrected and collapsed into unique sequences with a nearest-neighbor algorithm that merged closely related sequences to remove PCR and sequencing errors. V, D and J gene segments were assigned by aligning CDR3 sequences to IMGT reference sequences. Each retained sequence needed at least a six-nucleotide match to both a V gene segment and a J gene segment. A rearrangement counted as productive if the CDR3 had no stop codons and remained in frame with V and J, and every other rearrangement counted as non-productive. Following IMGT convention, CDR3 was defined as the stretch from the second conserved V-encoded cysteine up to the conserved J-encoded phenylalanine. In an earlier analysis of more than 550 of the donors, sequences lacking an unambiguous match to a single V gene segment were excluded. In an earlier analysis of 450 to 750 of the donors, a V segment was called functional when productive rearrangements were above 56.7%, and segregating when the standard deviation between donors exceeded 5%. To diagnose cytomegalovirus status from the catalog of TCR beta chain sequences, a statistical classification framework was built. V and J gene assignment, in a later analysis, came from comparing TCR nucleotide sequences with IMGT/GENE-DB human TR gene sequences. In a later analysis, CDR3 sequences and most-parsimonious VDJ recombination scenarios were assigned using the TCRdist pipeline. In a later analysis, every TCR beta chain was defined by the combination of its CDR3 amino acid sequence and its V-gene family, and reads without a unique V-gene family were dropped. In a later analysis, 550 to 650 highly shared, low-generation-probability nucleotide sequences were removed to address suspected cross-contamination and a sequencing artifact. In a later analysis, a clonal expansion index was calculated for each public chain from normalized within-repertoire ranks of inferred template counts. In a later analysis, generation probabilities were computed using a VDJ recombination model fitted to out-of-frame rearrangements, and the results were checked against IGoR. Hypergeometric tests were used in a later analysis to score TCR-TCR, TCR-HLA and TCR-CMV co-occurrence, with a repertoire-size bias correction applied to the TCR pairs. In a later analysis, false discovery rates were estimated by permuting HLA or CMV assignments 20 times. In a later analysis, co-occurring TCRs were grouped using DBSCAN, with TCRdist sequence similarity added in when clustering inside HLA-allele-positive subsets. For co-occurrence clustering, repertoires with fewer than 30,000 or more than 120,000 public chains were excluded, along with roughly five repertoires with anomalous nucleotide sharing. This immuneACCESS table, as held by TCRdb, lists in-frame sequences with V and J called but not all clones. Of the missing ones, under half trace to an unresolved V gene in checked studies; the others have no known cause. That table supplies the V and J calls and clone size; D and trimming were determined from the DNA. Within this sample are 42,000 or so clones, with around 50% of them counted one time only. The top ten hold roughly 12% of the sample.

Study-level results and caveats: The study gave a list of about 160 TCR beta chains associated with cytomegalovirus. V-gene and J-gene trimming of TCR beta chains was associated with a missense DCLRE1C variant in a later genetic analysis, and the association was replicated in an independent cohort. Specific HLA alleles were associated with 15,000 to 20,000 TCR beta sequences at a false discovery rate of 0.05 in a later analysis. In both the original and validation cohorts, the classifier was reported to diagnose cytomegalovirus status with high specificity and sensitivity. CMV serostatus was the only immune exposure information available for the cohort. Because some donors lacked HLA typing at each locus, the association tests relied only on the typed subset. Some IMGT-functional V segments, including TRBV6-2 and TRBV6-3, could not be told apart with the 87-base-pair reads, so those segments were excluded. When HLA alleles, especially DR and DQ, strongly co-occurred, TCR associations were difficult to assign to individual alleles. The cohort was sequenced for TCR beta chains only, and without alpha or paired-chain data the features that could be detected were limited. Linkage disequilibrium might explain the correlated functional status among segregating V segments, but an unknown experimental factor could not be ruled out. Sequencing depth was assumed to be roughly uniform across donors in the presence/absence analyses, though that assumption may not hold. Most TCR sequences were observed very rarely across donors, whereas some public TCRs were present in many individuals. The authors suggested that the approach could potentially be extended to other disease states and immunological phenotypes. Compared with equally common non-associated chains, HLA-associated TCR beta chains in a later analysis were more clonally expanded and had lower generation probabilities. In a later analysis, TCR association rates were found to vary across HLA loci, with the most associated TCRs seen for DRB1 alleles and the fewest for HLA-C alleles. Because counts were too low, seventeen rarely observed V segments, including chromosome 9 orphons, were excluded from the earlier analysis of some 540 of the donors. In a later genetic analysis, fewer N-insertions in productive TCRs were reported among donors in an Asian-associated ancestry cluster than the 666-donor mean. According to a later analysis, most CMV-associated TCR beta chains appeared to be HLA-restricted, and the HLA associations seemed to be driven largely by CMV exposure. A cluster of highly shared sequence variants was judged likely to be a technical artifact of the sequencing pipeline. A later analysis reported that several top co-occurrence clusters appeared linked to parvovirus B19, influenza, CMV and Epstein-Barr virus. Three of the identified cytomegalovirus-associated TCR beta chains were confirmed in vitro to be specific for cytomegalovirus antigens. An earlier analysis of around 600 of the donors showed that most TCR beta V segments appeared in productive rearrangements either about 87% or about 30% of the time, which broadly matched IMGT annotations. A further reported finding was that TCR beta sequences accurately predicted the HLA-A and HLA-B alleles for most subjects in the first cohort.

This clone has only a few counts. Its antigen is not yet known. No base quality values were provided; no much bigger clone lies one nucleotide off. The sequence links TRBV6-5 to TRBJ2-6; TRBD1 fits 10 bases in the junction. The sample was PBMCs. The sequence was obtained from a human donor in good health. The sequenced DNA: TGTGCCAGCAGTGGACAGGGGGCTGGGGCCAACGTCCTGACTTTC. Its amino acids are CASSGQGAGANVLTF.